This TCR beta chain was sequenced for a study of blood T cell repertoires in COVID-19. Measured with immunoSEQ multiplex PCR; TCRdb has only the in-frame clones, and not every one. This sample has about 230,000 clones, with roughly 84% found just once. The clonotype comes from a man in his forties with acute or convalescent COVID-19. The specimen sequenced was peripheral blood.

The CDR3 DNA reads as TGTGCCACCAGGGACAGGGGGGTGAACACTGAAGCTTTCTTT. Translated, it gives CATRDRGVNTEAFF. This sequence joins TRBV24-1 and TRBJ1-1, with TRBD1 identical over 10 bases. The CDR3 sequence is 14 residues long. The trim removed 7 bases at V and 0 bases at J, leaving 1 base unmatched. The germline V gene has CDR1 KGHDR and CDR2 SFDVKD.